This passage covers 26 T cell receptor beta chains from one sample sequenced in a study of T-cell reconstitution after alpha-beta-depleted transplantation in children. Unique molecular identifiers were built into the TCRbeta library. TCRdb reprocessed the PCR reads via MiXCR and lists one record per CDR3 protein. The table has 700,000 to 950,000 distinct CDR3 sequences, 16% seen once. This specimen consisted of PBMCs, mostly from graft donor cells, obtained 360 days after TCRalphabeta/CD19-depleted stem cell transplant. These receptors were obtained from a male patient younger than 18 who had a stem cell transplant for acute lymphoblastic leukemia, so the T cells may come from the graft donor.

In its sample, this clonotype was seen a few times. The chain is built from TRBV14 and TRBJ2-1, with D unresolved. Trimming shortened V by 4 bases and J by 8 bases, and 9 bases separated the two germline ends. The CDR3 covers 12 residues. Germline assignment: CDR1 SGHDN and CDR2 FVKESK. The CDR3 nucleotides read TGTGCCAGCAGCCCCTGGACGGATGAGCAGTTCTTC. Amino acids: CASSPWTDEQFF.

This clonotype has more than one count but fewer than ten. The rearrangement uses TRBV9 and TRBJ1-2; 9 nucleotides align to TRBD1. The CDR3 loop spans 17 amino acids. V lost 3 bases, J lost 0 bases, and 9 bases stayed unmatched. Germline values: CDR1 SGDLS, CDR2 YYNGEE. The CDR3 sequence is CASSDRDRAHPNYGYTF. CDR3 nucleotide sequence: TGTGCCAGCAGCGACCGGGACAGGGCACACCCTAACTATGGCTACACCTTC.

The table lists this clonotype with a count of one. The V call is TRBV4-1, the J call TRBJ1-3; the D is unclear. Trimming cost V 2 bases and J 1 base, with 18 bases left between them. The CDR3 runs 18 residues. Germline V lookup: CDR1 MGHRA, CDR2 YSYEKL. CDR3 in DNA: TGCGCCAGCAGCCAAAGATCTCTAGGGAGTCCTTCTGGAAACACCATATATTTT. It encodes CASSQRSLGSPSGNTIYF.

The chain joins TRBV20-1 to TRBJ2-7; D is unresolved. The V gene lost 2 bases and the J gene lost 7 bases, with 12 bases spanning the gap. The CDR3 consists of 12 residues. Germline CDR1 DFQATT, CDR2 SNEGSKA (reference sequence). The CDR3: CSARRTGREQYF. In nucleotides, the CDR3 is TGCAGTGCTAGAAGGACCGGTAGGGAGCAGTACTTC.

In its sample, this clonotype was seen once. This chain links TRBV29-1 with TRBJ2-5; 7 positions agree with TRBD1. The germline V gene encodes CDR1 SQVTM and CDR2 ANQGSEA. The CDR3 runs 16 residues. After removal of 7 bases from V and 1 base from J, the junction contained 15 bases not matched to a gene. CDR3: CSAEGQGVLLQETQYF. CDR3 nucleotide sequence: TGCAGCGCCGAGGGTCAGGGGGTCCTTCTCCAAGAGACCCAGTACTTC.

This rearrangement joins TRBV5-1 to TRBJ2-2, with D tentatively TRBD2 (5 bases). V dropped 6 bases and J dropped 2 bases, with 23 bases sitting between them. This CDR3 spans 18 amino acids. Germline CDR1 is SGHRS and CDR2 is YFSETQ. The CDR3 here is CASTPRGANGRNTGELFF. The CDR3 DNA sequence: TGCGCCAGCACCCCCCGGGGAGCCAACGGCCGAAACACCGGGGAGCTGTTTTTT.

The chain is built from TRBV20-1 and TRBJ2-7; 12 bases fit TRBD2. Germline CDR1 reads DFQATT; CDR2 reads SNEGSKA (reference sequence). The junction had 5 bases not matched to a gene; V was cut back by 6 bases and J by 5 bases. The CDR3 covers 13 residues. Here the CDR3 DNA reads TGCAGTGCGCTGACTAGCGGGAGCCACGAGCAGTACTTC. It specifies CSALTSGSHEQYF.

The CDR3 loop reads CASGRSSGSHEQFF. In nucleotides, the CDR3 is TGCGCCAGCGGTCGGTCTAGCGGGAGCCATGAGCAGTTCTTC. This chain joins TRBV5-1 and TRBJ2-1, with TRBD2 matching 10 bases. The CDR3 spans 14 residues. CDR1 and CDR2 from the germline V gene are SGHRS and YFSETQ. Losses at the gene ends were 7 bases for V and 8 bases for J; bases not matched to a gene: 9.

A few counts support this clonotype. The J gene is TRBJ2-1, the V gene TRBV20-1; 9 positions match TRBD2. The CDR3 sequence is 13 residues long. Germline lookup yields CDR1 DFQATT and CDR2 SNEGSKA (reference sequence). V dropped 3 bases and J dropped 7; count of bases not matched to a gene: 4. CDR3 residues: CSASWREGNEQFF. In DNA form, the CDR3 reads TGCAGTGCTAGTTGGCGGGAGGGGAATGAGCAGTTCTTC.

The V and J genes are TRBV18 and TRBJ2-2, with unresolved D. In germline, CDR1 is KGHSH, CDR2 LQKENI. Trimming cost V 6 bases and J 3 bases, with 20 bases left between them. CDR3 length: 17 amino acids. As DNA, the CDR3 is TGTGCCAGCTCCCCTCAAGCACCCTCGCATGACACCGGGGAGCTGTTTTTT. This codes for CASSPQAPSHDTGELFF.

This clonotype turned up a few times. The chain links TRBV10-3 to TRBJ2-7, with TRBD1 matching over 8 bases. CDR3 length: 17 residues. Germline V gene data show CDR1 as ENHRY and CDR2 as SYGVKD. After removal of 7 bases from V and 2 bases from J, the junction contained 16 bases not matched to a gene. The CDR3 nucleotides are TGTGCCATCAACCCCGGGACAGGCGGTCTTTTTCCCTACGAGCAGTACTTC. Its protein product is CAINPGTGGLFPYEQYF.

The chain links TRBV5-1 to TRBJ1-2; a weak D match, TRBD1 (5 bases). Between the trimmed V and J ends, which lost 0 bases and 0 bases, there was a span of 15 bases. The CDR3 sequence is 17 residues long. Germline V lookup: CDR1 SGHRS, CDR2 YFSETQ. The CDR3 protein is CASSLEVVGAPNYGYTF. The DNA for the CDR3 is TGCGCCAGCAGCTTGGAGGTAGTAGGGGCCCCTAACTATGGCTACACCTTC.

At least ten counts were recorded for this clonotype. This sequence joins TRBV27 and TRBJ2-7; TRBD1 agrees at 9 bases. This CDR3 has 15 amino acids. Germline-derived CDR1 and CDR2 are MNHEY and SMNVEV (reference sequence). With V trimmed by 3 bases and J by 2 bases, 5 bases remained unmatched. The CDR3: CASSFGTGMPYEQYF. The DNA for the CDR3 is TGTGCCAGCAGTTTCGGGACAGGGATGCCCTACGAGCAGTACTTC.

This CDR3 reads CASSLGDRYTEAFF. CDR3 coding DNA: TGCGCCAGCAGCTTGGGGGACAGATACACTGAAGCTTTCTTT. V is TRBV5-1 and J is TRBJ1-1; TRBD1 matches 7 bases. The CDR3 is 14 residues long. The junction had 2 bases not matched to a gene; V was cut back by 0 bases and J by 3 bases. Germline CDR1 reads SGHRS; CDR2 reads YFSETQ.

CDR3 coding DNA: TGCGCCAGCAGCTTCGATTCAGTTTATGGCTACACCTTC. Its translation is CASSFDSVYGYTF. This chain uses TRBV5-1 with TRBJ1-2; D remains ambiguous. Germline V gene sequence: CDR1 SGHRS, CDR2 YFSETQ. Trimming took 2 bases from V and 5 from J, leaving 10 bases between them. The CDR3 consists of 13 residues.

The genes are TRBV27 and TRBJ2-7, with 13 bases identical to TRBD2. This CDR3 region has 16 residues. V shed 5 bases and J 2 bases; nucleotides not matched to a gene: 6. Germline values: CDR1 MNHEY, CDR2 SMNVEV (reference sequence). CDR3 nucleotides: TGTGCCAGCAGTAAACTAGCGGGAGGGAGCCCCTACGAGCAGTACTTC. This translates into CASSKLAGGSPYEQYF.

The chain links TRBV20-1 to TRBJ1-5, with TRBD1 identical over 7 bases. From germline, CDR1 is DFQATT and CDR2 SNEGSKA (reference sequence). With 4 bases clipped from V and 2 bases from J, the junction kept 8 bases outside the gene matches. The CDR3 is 15 residues long. Here the CDR3 DNA reads TGCAGTGCTATGACAGGGCGAGGGCGCAATCAGCCCCAGCATTTT. Its translation: CSAMTGRGRNQPQHF.

This sequence joins TRBV6-2 or TRBV6-3 and TRBJ2-2, with 10 positions matching TRBD2. CDR3 length: 17 residues. Germline assignment: CDR1 MNHEY and CDR2 SVGEGT. V shed 4 bases and J 7 bases; nucleotides not matched to a gene: 12. In DNA form, the CDR3 reads TGTGCCAGCAGTTCCCTTTTCCCTAGCGGGAGTTTCGGGGAGCTGTTTTTT. Its translation: CASSSLFPSGSFGELFF.

This clonotype was seen a handful of times. The V and J genes are TRBV7-9 and TRBJ1-5; no reliable D call. The V gene lost 5 bases and the J gene lost 4 bases, with 9 bases spanning the gap. This CDR3 has 13 residues. Looked up from germline, CDR1 is SEHNR and CDR2 is FQNEAQ (reference sequence). CDR3 protein: CASSPGYNQPQHF. In DNA, the CDR3 is TGTGCCAGCAGCCCGGGGTATAATCAGCCCCAGCATTTT.

This chain links TRBV24-1 with TRBJ2-2; D might be TRBD2 (6 bases). V was pared by 2 bases and J by 0 bases, with 18 bases between. The CDR3 length is 19 residues. CDR1 and CDR2 from the germline V gene are KGHDR and SFDVKD. In DNA form, the CDR3 reads TGTGCCACCAGTGATTCGGCGCCTGGGCGGGGCGCGAACACCGGGGAGCTGTTTTTT. Protein product: CATSDSAPGRGANTGELFF.

The chain is built from TRBV12-3 or TRBV12-4 and TRBJ2-5; 7 positions agree with TRBD1. The CDR3 runs 15 residues. The trim removed 6 bases at V and 1 base at J, leaving 8 bases unmatched. This CDR3 reads CASSLGTVAQETQYF. The CDR3 region has the DNA TGTGCCAGCAGCCTTGGGACAGTAGCCCAAGAGACCCAGTACTTC.

The V and J genes are TRBV12-3 or TRBV12-4 and TRBJ2-5, with 7 bases identical to TRBD2. V shed 5 bases, J shed 2 bases, and the junction held 11 bases outside the gene matches. CDR3 size: 16 residues. CDR3 nucleotides: TGTGCCAGCAGTCCTTCCCCCCCTAGCGGTCAAGAGACCCAGTACTTC. Its protein product is CASSPSPPSGQETQYF.

This clonotype has a handful of counts. The chain joins TRBV4-1 to TRBJ2-1; D is ambiguous. The CDR3 covers 12 residues. CDR1 MGHRA and CDR2 YSYEKL come from the germline V gene. The V end was cut by 1 base, the J end by 9 bases, with 7 bases between. CDR3 sequence reads: CASSQGVVEQFF. The CDR3 coding sequence is TGCGCCAGCAGCCAAGGAGTGGTTGAGCAGTTCTTC.

This clonotype was counted a few times. The V gene is TRBV12-5, the J gene TRBJ1-1, with D perhaps matching TRBD1 (5 bases). This CDR3 is 15 amino acids long. Germline V gene data show CDR1 as LGHNT and CDR2 as FRNRAP. V was cut by 5 bases and J by 0 bases, with 13 bases left in between. CDR3 protein: CASGPPRGVNTEAFF. CDR3 coding DNA: TGTGCTAGTGGTCCCCCTCGGGGGGTGAACACTGAAGCTTTCTTT.

The rearrangement uses TRBV6-1 and TRBJ2-6; 13 bases map to TRBD2. The CDR3 covers 16 residues. Germline V gene lookup returns CDR1 MNHNS and CDR2 SASEGT. V gave up 8 bases and J gave up 2 bases; unmatched junction bases: 3. The CDR3 coding sequence is TGTGCCAGCGGCGGACTAGCGGGAGCTGGGGCCAACGTCCTGACTTTC. Translated: CASGGLAGAGANVLTF.

This clonotype showed up many times. The V and J genes are TRBV5-1 and TRBJ2-1, with 8 bases matching TRBD2. The CDR3 has 13 residues. Looked up from germline, CDR1 is SGHRS and CDR2 is YFSETQ. V was clipped by 5 bases and J by 2 bases; unmatched bases: 0. Written as DNA, the CDR3 is TGCGCCAGCAGGCGGGAGGCCTACAATGAGCAGTTCTTC. Translated: CASRREAYNEQFF.